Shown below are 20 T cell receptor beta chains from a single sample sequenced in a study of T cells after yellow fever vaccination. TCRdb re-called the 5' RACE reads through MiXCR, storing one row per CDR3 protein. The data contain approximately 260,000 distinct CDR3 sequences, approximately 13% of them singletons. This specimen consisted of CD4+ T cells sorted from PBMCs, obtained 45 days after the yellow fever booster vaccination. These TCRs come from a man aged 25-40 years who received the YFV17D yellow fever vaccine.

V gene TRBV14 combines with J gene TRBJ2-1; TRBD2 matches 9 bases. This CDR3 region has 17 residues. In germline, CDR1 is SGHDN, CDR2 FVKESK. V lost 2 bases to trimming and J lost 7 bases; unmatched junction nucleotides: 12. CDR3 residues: CASSQIDPLAGKNEQFF. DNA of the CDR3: TGTGCCAGCAGCCAAATTGACCCCCTAGCGGGAAAGAATGAGCAGTTCTTC.

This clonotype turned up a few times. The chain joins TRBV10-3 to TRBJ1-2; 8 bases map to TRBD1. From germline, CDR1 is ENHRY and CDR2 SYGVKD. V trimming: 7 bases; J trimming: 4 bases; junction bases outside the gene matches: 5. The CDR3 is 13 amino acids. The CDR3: CAIKGDRGYGYTF. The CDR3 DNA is TGTGCCATCAAAGGAGACAGGGGCTATGGCTACACCTTC.

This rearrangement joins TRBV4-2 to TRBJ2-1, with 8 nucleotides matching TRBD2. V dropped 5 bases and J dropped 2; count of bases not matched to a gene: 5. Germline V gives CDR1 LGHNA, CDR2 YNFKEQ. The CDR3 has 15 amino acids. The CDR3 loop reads CASSSAGGTYNEQFF. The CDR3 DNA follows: TGTGCCAGCAGCTCCGCGGGGGGAACCTACAATGAGCAGTTCTTC.

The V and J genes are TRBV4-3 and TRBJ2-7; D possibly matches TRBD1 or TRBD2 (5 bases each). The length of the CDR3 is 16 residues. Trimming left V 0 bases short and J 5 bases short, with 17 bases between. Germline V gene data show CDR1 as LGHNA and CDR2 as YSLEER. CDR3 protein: CASSQDLTLRGHEQYF. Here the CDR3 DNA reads TGCGCCAGCAGCCAAGATCTCACACTGAGGGGCCACGAGCAGTACTTC.

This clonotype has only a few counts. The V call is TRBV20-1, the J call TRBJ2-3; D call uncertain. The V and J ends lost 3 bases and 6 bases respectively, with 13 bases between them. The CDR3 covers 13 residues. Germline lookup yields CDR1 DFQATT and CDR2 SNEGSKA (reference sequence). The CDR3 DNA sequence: TGCAGTGCTAGGGAACCCCTATCGGATACGCAGTATTTT. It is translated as CSAREPLSDTQYF.

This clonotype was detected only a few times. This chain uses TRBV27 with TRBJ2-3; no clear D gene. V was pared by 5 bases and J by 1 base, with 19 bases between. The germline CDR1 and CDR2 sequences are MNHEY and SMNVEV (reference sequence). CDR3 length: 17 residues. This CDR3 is CASSPDQMTSRTDTQYF. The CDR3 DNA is TGTGCCAGCAGTCCGGACCAAATGACCTCCCGCACAGATACGCAGTATTTT.

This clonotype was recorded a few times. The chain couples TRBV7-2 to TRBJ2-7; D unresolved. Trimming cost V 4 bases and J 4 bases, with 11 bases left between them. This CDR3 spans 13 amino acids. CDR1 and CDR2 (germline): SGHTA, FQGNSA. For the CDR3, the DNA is TGTGCCAGCAGCTCCCTTACTCCTTACGAGCAGTACTTC. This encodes CASSSLTPYEQYF.

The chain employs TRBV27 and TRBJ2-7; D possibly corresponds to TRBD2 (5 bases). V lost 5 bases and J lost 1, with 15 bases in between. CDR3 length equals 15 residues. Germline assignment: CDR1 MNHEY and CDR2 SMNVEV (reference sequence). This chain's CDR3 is CASSSRHGVSYEQYF. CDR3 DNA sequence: TGTGCCAGCAGTAGCCGGCACGGGGTTTCCTACGAGCAGTACTTC.

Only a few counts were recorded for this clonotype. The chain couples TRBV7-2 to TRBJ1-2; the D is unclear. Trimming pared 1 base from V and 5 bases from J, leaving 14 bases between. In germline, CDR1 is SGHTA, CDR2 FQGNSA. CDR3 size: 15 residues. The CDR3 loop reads CASSLVLAGFYGYTF. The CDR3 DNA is TGTGCCAGCAGCTTAGTCTTGGCAGGTTTTTATGGCTACACCTTC.

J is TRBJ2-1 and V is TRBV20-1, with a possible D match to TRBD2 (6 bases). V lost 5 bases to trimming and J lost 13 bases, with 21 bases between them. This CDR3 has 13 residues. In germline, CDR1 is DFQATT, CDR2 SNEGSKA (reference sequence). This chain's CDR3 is CSADRWEVEEQFF. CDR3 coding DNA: TGCAGTGCTGACCGTTGGGAGGTAGAAGAACAGTTCTTC.

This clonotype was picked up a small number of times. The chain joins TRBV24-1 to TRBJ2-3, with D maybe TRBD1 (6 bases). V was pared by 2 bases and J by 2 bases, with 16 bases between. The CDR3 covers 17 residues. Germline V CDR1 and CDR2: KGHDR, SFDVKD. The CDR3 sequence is CATSDSPSGAPTDTQYF. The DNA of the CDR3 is TGTGCCACCAGTGATTCGCCCTCAGGGGCCCCCACAGATACGCAGTATTTT.

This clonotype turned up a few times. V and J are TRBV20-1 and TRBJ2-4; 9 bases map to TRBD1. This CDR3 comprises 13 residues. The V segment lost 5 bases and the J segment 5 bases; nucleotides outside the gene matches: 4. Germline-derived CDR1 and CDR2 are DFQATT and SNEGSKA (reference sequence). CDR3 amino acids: CSASRTGENIQYF. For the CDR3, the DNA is TGCAGTGCTTCCCGGACAGGGGAAAACATTCAGTACTTC.

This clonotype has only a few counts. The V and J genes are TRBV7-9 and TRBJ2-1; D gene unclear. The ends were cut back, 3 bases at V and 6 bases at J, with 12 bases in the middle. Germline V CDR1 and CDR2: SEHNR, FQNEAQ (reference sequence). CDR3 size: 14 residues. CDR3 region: CASSFRRNFNEQFF. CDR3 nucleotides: TGTGCCAGCAGCTTCCGGCGTAACTTCAATGAGCAGTTCTTC.

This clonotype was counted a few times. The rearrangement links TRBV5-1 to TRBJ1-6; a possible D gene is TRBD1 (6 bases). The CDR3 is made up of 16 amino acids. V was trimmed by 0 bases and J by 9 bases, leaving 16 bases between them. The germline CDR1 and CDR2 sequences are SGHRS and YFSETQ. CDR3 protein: CASSLGDRTRGSPLHF. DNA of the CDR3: TGCGCCAGCAGCTTGGGTGACAGGACCCGGGGTTCACCCCTCCACTTT.

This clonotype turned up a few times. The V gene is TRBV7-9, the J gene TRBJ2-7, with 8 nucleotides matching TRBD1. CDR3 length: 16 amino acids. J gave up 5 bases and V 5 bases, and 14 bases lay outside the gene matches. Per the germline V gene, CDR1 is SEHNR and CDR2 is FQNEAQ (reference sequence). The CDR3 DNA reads TGTGCCAGCAGCCCTCGGTCTGGACAGGGTTCACACGAGCAGTACTTC. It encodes CASSPRSGQGSHEQYF.

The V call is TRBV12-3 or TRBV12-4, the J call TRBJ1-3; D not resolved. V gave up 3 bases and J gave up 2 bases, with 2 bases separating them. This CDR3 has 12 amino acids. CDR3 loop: CASSFTGNTIYF. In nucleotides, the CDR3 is TGTGCCAGCAGTTTCACTGGAAACACCATATATTTT.

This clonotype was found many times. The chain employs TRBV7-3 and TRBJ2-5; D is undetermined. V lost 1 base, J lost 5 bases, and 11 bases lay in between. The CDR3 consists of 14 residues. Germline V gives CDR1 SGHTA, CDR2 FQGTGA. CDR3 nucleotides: TGTGCCAGCAGCTTAAATGGTCCCCGGGAGACCCAGTACTTC. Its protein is CASSLNGPRETQYF.

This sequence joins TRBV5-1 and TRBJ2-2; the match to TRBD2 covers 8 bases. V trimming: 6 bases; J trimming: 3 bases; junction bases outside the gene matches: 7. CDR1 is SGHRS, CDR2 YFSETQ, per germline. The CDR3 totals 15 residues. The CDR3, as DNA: TGCGCCAGCAAAGGGACTAGTCGGGACACCGGGGAGCTGTTTTTT. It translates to CASKGTSRDTGELFF.

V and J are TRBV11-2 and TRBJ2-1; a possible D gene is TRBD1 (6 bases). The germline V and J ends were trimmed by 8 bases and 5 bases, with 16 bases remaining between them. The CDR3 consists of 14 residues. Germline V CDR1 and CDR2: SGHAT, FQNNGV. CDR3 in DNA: TGTGCCAGCCCCAATACAGGGAACAACAATGAGCAGTTCTTC. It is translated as CASPNTGNNNEQFF.

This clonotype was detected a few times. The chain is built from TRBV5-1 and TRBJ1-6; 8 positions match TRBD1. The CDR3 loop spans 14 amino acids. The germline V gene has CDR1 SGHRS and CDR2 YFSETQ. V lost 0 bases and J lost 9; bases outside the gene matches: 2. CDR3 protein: CASSLGTGISPLHF. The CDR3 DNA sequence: TGCGCCAGCAGCTTGGGGACAGGGATTTCACCCCTCCACTTT.